This T cell receptor beta chain came from a study of blood T cell repertoires in COVID-19. There are 14 residues in the CDR3. Germline V CDR1 and CDR2: SGHAT, FQNNGV. The J segment lost 6 bases and the V segment lost 5 bases, leaving 8 bases of the junction unmatched. Sequencing was performed with immunoSEQ multiplex PCR; in TCRdb, only in-frame clones are kept and a portion is missing. There are approximately 110,000 clones in the sample; roughly 85% occur only once, and 5.5% lies in the top ten. The chain links TRBV11-2 to TRBJ1-2; 8 bases match TRBD1. The source of this sequence is a woman aged 60-70 years with COVID-19, enrolled during active disease. The sequenced sample was peripheral blood. In DNA form, the CDR3 reads TGTGCCAGCAGCCCACGGACAGGGTGGGATGGCTACACCTTC. Amino acid sequence: CASSPRTGWDGYTF.